This T cell receptor beta chain stems from a study of blood T cell repertoires in COVID-19. How the authors handled the data: Using reference gene primer amplification, nucleated cell counts were estimated. The assay was immunoSEQ multiplex PCR, and TCRdb's table has in-frame clones only and misses some. V, J and clone size derive from that table, while D and trimming were established from the DNA sequence. The data hold roughly 230,000 clones, with around four fifths observed a single time. On this clone itself: One junction end does not reproduce the germline sequence, and a read error may be involved.

CDR1 and CDR2 (germline): SGHVS, FNYEAQ. The CDR3 runs 16 residues. While infection was still active, Seattle patients were enrolled and then followed longitudinally. The rearrangement links TRBV7-6 to TRBJ2-1; 12 nucleotides agree with TRBD2. The specimen sequenced was peripheral blood. This clonotype originated in an elderly woman with COVID-19, enrolled during active disease. The CDR3 nucleotides are TGTGTCAGCAGCTTACCTGCTAGCGGGGGGGCCGGTGAGCAGTTCTTC. This codes for CVSSLPASGGAGEQFF.